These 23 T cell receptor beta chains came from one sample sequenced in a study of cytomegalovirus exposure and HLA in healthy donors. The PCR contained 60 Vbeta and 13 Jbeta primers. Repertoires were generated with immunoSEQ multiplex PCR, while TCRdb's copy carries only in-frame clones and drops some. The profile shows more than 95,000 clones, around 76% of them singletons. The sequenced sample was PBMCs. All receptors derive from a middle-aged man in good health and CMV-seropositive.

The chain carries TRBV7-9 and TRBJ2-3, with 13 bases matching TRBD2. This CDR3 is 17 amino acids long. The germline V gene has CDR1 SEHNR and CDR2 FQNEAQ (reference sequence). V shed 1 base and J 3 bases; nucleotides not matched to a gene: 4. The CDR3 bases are TGTGCCAGCAGCTTAGGGACTAGCGGGAGTCGTACAGATACGCAGTATTTT. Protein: CASSLGTSGSRTDTQYF.

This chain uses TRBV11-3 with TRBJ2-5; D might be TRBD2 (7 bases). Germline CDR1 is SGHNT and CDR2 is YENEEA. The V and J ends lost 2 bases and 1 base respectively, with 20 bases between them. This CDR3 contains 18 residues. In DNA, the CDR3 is TGTGCCAGCAGCTTATTGAGGGGGGGGCGAACGCCCCAAGAGACCCAGTACTTC. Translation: CASSLLRGGRTPQETQYF.

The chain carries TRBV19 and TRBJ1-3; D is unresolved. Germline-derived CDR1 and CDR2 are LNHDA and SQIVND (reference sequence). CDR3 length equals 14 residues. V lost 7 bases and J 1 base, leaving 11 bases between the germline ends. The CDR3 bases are TGTGCCAGTAAGATTGGGCGATCTGGAAACACCATATATTTT. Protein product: CASKIGRSGNTIYF.

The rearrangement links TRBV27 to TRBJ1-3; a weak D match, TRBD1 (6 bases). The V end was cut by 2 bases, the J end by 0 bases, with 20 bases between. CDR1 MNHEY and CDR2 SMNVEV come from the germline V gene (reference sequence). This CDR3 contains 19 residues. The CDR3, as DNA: TGTGCCAGCAGTTTAGTGGGGGCAAGTAGCCCCCTCTCTGGAAACACCATATATTTT. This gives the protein CASSLVGASSPLSGNTIYF.

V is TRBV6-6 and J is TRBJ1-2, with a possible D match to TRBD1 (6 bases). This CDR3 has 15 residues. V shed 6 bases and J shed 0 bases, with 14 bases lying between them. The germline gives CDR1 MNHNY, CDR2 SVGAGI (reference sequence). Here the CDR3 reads CASSIQGAANYGYTF. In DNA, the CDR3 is TGTGCCAGCAGCATACAGGGAGCAGCTAACTATGGCTACACCTTC.

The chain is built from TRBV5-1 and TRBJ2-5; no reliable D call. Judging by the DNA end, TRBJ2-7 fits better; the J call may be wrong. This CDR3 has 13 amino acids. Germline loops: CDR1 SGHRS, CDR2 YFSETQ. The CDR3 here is CASSTERDYEQYF. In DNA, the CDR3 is TGCGCCAGCAGCACCGAACGAGATTACGAGCAGTACTTC.

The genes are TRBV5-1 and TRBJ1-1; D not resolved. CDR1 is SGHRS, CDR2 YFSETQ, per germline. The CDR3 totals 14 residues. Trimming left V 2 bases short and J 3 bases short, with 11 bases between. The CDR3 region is CASSFTVEYTEAFF. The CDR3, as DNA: TGCGCCAGCAGCTTTACAGTGGAATACACTGAAGCTTTCTTT.

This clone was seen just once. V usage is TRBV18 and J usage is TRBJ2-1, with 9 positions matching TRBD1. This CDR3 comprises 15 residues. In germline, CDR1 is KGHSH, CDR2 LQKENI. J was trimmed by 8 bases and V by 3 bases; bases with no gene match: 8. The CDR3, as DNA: TGTGCCAGCTCACCCAGGACAGGGGCCAGGGATGAGCAGTTCTTC. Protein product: CASSPRTGARDEQFF.

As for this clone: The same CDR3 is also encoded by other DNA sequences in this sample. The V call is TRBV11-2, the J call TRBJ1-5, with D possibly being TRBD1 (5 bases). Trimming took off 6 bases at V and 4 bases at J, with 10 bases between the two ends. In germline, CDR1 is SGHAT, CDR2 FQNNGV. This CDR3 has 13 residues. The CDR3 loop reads CASSRQRNQPQHF. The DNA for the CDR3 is TGTGCCAGCAGTAGACAGCGTAATCAGCCCCAGCATTTT.

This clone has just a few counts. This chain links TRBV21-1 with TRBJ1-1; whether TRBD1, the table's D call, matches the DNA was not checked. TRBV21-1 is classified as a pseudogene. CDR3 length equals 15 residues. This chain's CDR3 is CASSKVLRRQSEAFF. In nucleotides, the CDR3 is TGTGCCAGCAGCAAAGTACTGAGACGACAGTCTGAGGCTTTCTTT.

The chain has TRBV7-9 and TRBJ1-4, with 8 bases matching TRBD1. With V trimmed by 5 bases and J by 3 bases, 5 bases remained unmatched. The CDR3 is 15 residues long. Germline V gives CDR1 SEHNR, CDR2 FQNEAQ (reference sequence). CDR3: CASSPGQGPNEKLFF. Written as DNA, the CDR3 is TGTGCCAGCAGCCCCGGACAGGGACCTAATGAAAAACTGTTTTTT.

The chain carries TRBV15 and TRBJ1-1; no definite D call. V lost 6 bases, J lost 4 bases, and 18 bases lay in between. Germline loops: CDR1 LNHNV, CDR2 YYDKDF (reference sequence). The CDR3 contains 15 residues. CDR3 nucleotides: TGTGCCACCAGTAATTTCGAACTCAGGCGCACTGAAGCTTTCTTT. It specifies CATSNFELRRTEAFF.

The CDR3 coding sequence is TGTGCCAGCAGTTCCACACGGGGAGGGCCCACAGATACGCAGTATTTT. It yields the protein CASSSTRGGPTDTQYF. The chain has TRBV6-6 and TRBJ2-3; TRBD2 matches at 7 bases. V dropped 4 bases and J dropped 2; count of bases not matched to a gene: 9. Looked up from germline, CDR1 is MNHNY and CDR2 is SVGAGI (reference sequence). The CDR3 loop spans 16 amino acids.

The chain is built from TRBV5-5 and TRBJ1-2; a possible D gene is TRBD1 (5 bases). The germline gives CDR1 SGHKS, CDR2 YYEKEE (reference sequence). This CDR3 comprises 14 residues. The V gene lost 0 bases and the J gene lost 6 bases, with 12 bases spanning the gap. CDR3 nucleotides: TGTGCCAGCAGCTTGGTAACCGCAGGGAATGGCTACACCTTC. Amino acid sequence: CASSLVTAGNGYTF.

This chain's CDR3 is CASSLEGQGTTYYNEQFF. Written as DNA, the CDR3 is TGTGCCAGCAGCTTAGAAGGGCAAGGGACTACGTACTACAATGAGCAGTTCTTC. V is TRBV11-2 and J is TRBJ2-1, with 7 bases aligning to TRBD2. Trimming removed 0 bases from V and 3 bases from J; junction bases left unmatched: 11. The CDR3 is made up of 18 amino acids. Germline V CDR1 and CDR2: SGHAT, FQNNGV.

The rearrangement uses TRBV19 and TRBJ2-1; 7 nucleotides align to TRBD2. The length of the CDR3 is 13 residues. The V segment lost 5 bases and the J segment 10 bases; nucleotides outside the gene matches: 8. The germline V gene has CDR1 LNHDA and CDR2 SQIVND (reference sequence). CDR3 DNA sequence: TGTGCCAGTAGTCCCTCGGGACTACGCGAGCAGTTCTTC. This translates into CASSPSGLREQFF.

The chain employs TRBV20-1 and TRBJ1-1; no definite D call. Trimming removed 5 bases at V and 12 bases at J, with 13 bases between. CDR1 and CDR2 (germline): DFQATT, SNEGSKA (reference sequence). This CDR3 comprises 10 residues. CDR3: CSAPQRLTFF. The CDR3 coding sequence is TGCAGTGCTCCTCAGAGGCTAACTTTCTTT.

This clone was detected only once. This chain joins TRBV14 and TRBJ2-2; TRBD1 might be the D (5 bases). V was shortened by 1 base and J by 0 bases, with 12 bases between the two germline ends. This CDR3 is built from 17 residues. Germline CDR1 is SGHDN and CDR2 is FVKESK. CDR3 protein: CASSQGSGNTNTGELFF. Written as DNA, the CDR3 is TGTGCCAGCAGCCAAGGGTCAGGGAATACGAACACCGGGGAGCTGTTTTTT. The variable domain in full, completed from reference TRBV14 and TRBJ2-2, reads EAGVTQFPSHSVIEKGQTVTLRCDPISGHDNLYWYRRVMGKEIKFLLHFVKESKQDESGMPNNRFLAERTGGTYSTLKVQPAELEDSGVYFCASSQGSGNTNTGELFFGEGSRLTVL.

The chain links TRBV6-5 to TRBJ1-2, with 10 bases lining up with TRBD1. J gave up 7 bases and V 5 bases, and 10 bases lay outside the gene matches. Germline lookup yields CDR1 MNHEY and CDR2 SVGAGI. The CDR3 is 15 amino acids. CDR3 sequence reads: CASSLLDRGRSGYTF. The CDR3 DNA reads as TGTGCCAGCAGTCTCCTTGACAGGGGGCGGTCTGGCTACACCTTC.

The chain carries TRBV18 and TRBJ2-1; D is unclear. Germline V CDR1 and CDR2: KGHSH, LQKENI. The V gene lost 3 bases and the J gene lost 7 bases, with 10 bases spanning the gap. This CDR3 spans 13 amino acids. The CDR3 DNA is TGTGCCAGCTCACCGACCGCGGATAATGAGCAGTTCTTC. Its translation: CASSPTADNEQFF.

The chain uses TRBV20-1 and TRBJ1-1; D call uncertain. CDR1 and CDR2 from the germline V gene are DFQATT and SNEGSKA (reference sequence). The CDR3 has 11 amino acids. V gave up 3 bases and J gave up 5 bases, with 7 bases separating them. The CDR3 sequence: CSARFGTEAFF. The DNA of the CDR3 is TGCAGTGCTAGGTTCGGGACTGAAGCTTTCTTT.

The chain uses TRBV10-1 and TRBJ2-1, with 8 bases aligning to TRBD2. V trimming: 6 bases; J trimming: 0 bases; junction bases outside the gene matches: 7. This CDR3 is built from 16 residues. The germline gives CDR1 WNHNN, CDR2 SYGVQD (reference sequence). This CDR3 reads CASRGDSGSSYNEQFF. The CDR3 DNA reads TGCGCCAGCAGAGGTGACAGCGGGAGCTCCTACAATGAGCAGTTCTTC.

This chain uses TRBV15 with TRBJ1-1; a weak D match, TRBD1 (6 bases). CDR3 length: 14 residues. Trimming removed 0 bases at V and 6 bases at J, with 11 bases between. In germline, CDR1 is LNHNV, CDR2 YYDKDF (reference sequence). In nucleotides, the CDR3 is TGTGCCACCAGCAGAGAGAGGCAGGGGTCTGAAGCTTTCTTT. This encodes CATSRERQGSEAFF.